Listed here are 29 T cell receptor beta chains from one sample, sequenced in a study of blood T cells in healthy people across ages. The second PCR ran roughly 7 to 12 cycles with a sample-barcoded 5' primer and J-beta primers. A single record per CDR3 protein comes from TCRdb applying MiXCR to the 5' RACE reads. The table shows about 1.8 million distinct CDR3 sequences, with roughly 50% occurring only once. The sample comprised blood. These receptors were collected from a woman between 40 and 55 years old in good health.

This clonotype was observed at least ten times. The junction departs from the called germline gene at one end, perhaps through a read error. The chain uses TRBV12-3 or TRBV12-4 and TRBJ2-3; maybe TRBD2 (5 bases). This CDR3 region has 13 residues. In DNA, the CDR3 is TGTGCCAGCAGCTTAGCGTTGGGGGATACGCAGTATTTT. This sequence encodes CASSLALGDTQYF.

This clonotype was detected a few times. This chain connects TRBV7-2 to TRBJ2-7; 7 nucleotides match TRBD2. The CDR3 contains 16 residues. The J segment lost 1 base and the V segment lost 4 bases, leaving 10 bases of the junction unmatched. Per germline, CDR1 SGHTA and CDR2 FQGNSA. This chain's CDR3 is CASSSPGGIRSYEQYF. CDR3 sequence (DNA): TGTGCCAGCAGCTCCCCGGGGGGTATTAGGTCCTACGAGCAGTACTTC.

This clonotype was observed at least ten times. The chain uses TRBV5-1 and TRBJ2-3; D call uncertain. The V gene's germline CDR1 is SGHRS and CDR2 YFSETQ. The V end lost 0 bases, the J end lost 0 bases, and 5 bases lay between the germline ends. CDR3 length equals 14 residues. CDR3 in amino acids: CASSLAASTDTQYF. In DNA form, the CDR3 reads TGCGCCAGCAGCTTGGCAGCTAGCACAGATACGCAGTATTTT.

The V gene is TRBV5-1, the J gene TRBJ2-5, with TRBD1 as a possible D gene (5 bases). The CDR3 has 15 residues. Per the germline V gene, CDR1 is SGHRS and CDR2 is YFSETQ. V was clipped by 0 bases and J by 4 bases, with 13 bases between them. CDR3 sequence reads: CASSLVEGVGETQYF. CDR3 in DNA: TGCGCCAGCAGCTTGGTAGAAGGGGTAGGAGAGACCCAGTACTTC. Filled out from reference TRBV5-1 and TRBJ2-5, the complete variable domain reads KAGVTQTPRYLIKTRGQQVTLSCSPISGHRSVSWYQQTPGQGLQFLFEYFSETQRNKGNFPGRFSGRQFSNSRSEMNVSTLELGDSALYLCASSLVEGVGETQYFGPGTRLLVL.

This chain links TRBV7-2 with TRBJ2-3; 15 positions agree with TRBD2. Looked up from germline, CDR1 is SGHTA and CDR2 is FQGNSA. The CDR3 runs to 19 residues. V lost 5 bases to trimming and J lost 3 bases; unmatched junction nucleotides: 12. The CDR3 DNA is TGTGCCAGCAGCCCAGGGAGGACTAGCGGGGGGGCCCGGACAGATACGCAGTATTTT. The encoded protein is CASSPGRTSGGARTDTQYF.

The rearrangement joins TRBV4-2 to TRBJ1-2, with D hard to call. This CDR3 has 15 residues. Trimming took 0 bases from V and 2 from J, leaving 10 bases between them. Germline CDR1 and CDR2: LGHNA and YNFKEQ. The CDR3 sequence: CASSQDVVGNYGYTF. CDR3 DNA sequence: TGTGCCAGCAGCCAAGATGTTGTCGGAAACTATGGCTACACCTTC.

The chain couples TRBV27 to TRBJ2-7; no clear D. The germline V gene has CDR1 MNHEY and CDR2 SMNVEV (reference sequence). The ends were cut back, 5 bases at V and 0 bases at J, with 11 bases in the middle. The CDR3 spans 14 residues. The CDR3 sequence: CASSSTPGSYEQYF. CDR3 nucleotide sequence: TGTGCCAGCAGTAGTACCCCCGGCTCCTACGAGCAGTACTTC.

The CDR3 sequence is CASNPVGDRVYEQYF. Written as DNA, the CDR3 is TGTGCCAGCAACCCAGTCGGGGACAGGGTATACGAGCAGTACTTC. The rearrangement links TRBV7-2 to TRBJ2-5; 9 bases match TRBD1. The J call is doubtful: the DNA matches TRBJ2-7 better. This CDR3 is built from 15 residues. The germline V gene encodes CDR1 SGHTA and CDR2 FQGNSA.

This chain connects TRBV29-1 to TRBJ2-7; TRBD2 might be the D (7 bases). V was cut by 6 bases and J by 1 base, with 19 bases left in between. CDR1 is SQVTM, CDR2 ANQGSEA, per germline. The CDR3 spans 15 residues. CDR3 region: CSVRPRGASSYEQYF. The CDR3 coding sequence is TGCAGCGTCCGACCCCGGGGGGCCTCATCCTACGAGCAGTACTTC.

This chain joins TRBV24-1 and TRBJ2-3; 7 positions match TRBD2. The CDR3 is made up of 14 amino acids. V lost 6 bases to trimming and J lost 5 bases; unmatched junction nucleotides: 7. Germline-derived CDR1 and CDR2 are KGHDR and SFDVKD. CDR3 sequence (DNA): TGTGCCACCAGTTGGGGGGGTGTGCAAGATACGCAGTATTTT. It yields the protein CATSWGGVQDTQYF.

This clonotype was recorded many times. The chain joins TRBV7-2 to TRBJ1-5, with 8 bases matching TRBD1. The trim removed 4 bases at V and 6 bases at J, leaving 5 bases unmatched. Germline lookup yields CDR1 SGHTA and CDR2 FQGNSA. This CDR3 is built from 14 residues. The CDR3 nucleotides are TGTGCCAGCAGCTCGCAGGGGGCGGGTCAGCCCCAGCATTTT. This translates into CASSSQGAGQPQHF.

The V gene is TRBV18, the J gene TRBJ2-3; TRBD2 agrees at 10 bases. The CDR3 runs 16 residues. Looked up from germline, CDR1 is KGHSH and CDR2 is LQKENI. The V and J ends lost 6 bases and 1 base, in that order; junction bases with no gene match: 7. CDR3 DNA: TGTGCCAGCTCCCGTGTAGCGGGGGGCCGCACAGATACGCAGTATTTT. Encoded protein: CASSRVAGGRTDTQYF.

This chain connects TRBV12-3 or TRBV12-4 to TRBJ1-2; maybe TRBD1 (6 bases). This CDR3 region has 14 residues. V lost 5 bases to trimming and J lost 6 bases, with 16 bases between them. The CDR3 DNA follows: TGTGCCAGCAGTCTAACAGGGTGGGGCGATGGCTACACCTTC. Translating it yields CASSLTGWGDGYTF.

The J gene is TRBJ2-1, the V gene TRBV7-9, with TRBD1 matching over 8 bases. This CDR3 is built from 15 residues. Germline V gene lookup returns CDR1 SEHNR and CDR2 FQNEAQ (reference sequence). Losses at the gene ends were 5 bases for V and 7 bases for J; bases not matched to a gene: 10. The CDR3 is CASSQTGVGGNEQFF. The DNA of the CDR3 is TGTGCCAGCAGCCAGACAGGGGTCGGTGGGAATGAGCAGTTCTTC.

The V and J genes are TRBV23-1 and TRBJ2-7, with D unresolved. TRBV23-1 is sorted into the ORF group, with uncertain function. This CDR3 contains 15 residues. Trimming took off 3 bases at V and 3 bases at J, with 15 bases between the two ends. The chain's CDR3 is CASSQLGPEGYEQYF. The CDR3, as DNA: TGCGCCAGCAGTCAGCTCGGGCCAGAAGGCTACGAGCAGTACTTC.

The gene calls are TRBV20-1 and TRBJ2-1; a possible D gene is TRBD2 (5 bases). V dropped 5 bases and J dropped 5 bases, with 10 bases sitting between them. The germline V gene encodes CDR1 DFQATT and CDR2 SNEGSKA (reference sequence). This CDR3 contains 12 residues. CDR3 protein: CSAASTNNEQFF. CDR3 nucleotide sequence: TGCAGTGCTGCCTCGACTAACAATGAGCAGTTCTTC.

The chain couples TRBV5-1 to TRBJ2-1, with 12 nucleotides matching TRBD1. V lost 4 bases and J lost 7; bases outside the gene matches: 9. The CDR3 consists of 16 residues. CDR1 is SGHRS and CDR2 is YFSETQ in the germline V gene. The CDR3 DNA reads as TGCGCCAGCAGCACCTCCGGGACAGGGGGCCTGAATGAGCAGTTCTTC. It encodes CASSTSGTGGLNEQFF.

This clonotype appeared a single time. The CDR3 DNA follows: TGTGCCAGCAGGGAAACCGGGACAGGTGACAACGAGCAGTACTTC. This encodes CASRETGTGDNEQYF. The J gene is TRBJ2-7, the V gene TRBV6-6, with 8 nucleotides matching TRBD1. CDR3 size: 15 residues. Trimming took 6 bases from V and 5 from J; bases not matched to a gene: 12. The germline V gene encodes CDR1 MNHNY and CDR2 SVGAGI (reference sequence).

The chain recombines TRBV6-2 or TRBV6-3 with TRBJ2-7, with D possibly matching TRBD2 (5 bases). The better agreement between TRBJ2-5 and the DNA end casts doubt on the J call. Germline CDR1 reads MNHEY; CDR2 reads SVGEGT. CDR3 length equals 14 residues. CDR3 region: CASTQSLAGETQYF. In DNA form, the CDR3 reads TGTGCCAGCACCCAAAGCCTAGCCGGGGAGACCCAGTACTTC.

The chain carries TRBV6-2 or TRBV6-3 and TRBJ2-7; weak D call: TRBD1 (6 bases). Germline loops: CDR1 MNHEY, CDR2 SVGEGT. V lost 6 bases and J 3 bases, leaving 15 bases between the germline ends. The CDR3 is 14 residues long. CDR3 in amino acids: CASRKNRDYYEQYF. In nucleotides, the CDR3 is TGTGCCAGCAGAAAAAACAGGGATTACTACGAGCAGTACTTC.

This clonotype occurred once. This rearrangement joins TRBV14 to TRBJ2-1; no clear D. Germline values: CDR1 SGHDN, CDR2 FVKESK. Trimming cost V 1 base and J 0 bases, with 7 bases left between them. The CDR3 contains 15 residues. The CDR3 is CASSQVQVSYNEQFF. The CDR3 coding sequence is TGTGCCAGCAGCCAAGTTCAGGTCTCCTACAATGAGCAGTTCTTC.

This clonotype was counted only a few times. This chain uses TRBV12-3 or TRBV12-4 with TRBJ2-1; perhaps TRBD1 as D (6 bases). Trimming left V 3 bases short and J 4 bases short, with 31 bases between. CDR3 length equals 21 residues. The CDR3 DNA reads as TGTGCCAGCAGTTTTGGCAGCTATTATATTTCGACAGGCCCTCCTTACAATGAGCAGTTCTTC. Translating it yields CASSFGSYYISTGPPYNEQFF.

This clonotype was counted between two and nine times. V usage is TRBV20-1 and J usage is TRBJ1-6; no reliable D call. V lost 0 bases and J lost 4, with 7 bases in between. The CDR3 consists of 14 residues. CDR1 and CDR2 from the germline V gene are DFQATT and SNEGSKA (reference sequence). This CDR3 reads CSAREIEYNSPLHF. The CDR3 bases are TGCAGTGCTAGAGAGATCGAATATAATTCACCCCTCCACTTT.

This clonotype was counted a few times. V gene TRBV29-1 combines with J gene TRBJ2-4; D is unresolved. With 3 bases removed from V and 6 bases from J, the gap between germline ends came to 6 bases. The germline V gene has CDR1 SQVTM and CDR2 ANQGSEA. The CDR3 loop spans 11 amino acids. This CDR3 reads CSVDSANIQYF. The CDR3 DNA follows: TGCAGCGTTGATTCGGCAAACATTCAGTACTTC.

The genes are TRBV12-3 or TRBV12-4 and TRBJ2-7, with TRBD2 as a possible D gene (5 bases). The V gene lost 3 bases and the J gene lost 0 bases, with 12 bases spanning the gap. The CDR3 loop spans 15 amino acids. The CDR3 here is CASSLVEGVSYEQYF. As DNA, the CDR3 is TGTGCCAGCAGTTTGGTCGAGGGAGTCTCCTACGAGCAGTACTTC.

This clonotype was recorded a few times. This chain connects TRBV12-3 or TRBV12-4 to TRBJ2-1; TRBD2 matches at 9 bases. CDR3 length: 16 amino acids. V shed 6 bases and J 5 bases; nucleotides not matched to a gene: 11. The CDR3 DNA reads TGTGCCAGCAGCACCGGCCTAGCGGGGCCTCACAATGAGCAGTTCTTC. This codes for CASSTGLAGPHNEQFF.

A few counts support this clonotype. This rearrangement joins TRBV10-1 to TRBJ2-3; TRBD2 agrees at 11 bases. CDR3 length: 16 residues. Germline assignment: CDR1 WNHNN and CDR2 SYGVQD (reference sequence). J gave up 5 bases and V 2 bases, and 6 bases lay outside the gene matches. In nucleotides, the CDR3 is TGCGCCAGCAGTGAGCCCCTAGCGGGGGGAAAAGATACGCAGTATTTT. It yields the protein CASSEPLAGGKDTQYF.

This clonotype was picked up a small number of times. CDR3 sequence: CASSLEGSGGQETQYF. The CDR3 region has the DNA TGTGCCAGCAGCTTAGAAGGTAGCGGAGGCCAAGAGACCCAGTACTTC. The gene calls are TRBV7-2 and TRBJ2-5, with D perhaps matching TRBD2 (6 bases). Trimming removed 1 base from V and 1 base from J, with 13 bases in between. This CDR3 has 16 residues. In germline, CDR1 is SGHTA, CDR2 FQGNSA. The full variable domain, completed using reference TRBV7-2 and TRBJ2-5, is GAGVSQSPSNKVTEKGKDVELRCDPISGHTALYWYRQSLGQGLEFLIYFQGNSAPDKSGLPSDRFSAERTGGSVSTLTIQRTQQEDSAVYLCASSLEGSGGQETQYFGPGTRLLVL.

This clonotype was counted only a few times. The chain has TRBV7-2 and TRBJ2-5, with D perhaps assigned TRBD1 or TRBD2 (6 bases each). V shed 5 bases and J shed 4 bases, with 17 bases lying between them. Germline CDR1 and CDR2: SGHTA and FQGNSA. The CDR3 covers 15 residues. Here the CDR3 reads CASSPTEGERETQYF. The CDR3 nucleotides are TGTGCCAGCAGCCCAACGGAGGGGGAGAGAGAGACCCAGTACTTC.